These T cell receptor beta chains were read from a single sample in a study of blood T cells in healthy people across ages. TCRdb processed the 5' RACE reads anew with MiXCR; each CDR3 protein has one entry. The sample lists a few hundred thousand distinct CDR3 sequences, roughly half occurring once. Sequenced material: blood. Receptors originate from a man aged 60 to 75 in good health. Both conserved end residues are part of each CDR3. Fields, in order: J gene, D gene, V gene, CDR3 protein. D genes are given only for firm matches.

J gene: TRBJ2-3
D gene: TRBD1
V gene: TRBV7-9
CDR3 protein: CASSTRTGRRTDTQYF

J gene: TRBJ1-2
D gene: -
V gene: TRBV10-3
CDR3 protein: CAINGDGFGSYTF

J gene: TRBJ2-1
D gene: TRBD1
V gene: TRBV10-3
CDR3 protein: CAIQGNGDEQFF

J gene: TRBJ1-2
D gene: -
V gene: TRBV29-1
CDR3 protein: CSVPPGDRTNYGYTF

J gene: TRBJ2-5
D gene: TRBD2
V gene: TRBV3-1
CDR3 protein: CASSQGATSGKETQYF

J gene: TRBJ2-5
D gene: -
V gene: TRBV6-5
CDR3 protein: CASSYSGYNEQYF

J gene: TRBJ2-1
D gene: TRBD2
V gene: TRBV15
CDR3 protein: CATSRGGLAEGYNEQFF

J gene: TRBJ2-7
D gene: -
V gene: TRBV21-1
CDR3 protein: CASSNPDRGEQYF

J gene: TRBJ2-4
D gene: -
V gene: TRBV14
CDR3 protein: CASSEPGAAKNIQYF

J gene: -
D gene: TRBD2
V gene: TRBV7-2
CDR3 protein: CASSNSGTSGYEQYF

J gene: TRBJ2-5
D gene: TRBD2
V gene: TRBV28
CDR3 protein: CASSYRTSGSWETQYF

J gene: TRBJ2-1
D gene: -
V gene: TRBV5-1
CDR3 protein: CASSLDRDYRDPYNEQFF

J gene: TRBJ2-3
D gene: -
V gene: TRBV12-3/TRBV12-4
CDR3 protein: CASSLSSGGTDTQYF

J gene: TRBJ1-2
D gene: -
V gene: TRBV5-8
CDR3 protein: CASSFWGYTF

J gene: TRBJ2-1
D gene: TRBD2
V gene: TRBV28
CDR3 protein: CASSLFGTTGRGEQFF

J gene: TRBJ1-6
D gene: -
V gene: TRBV27
CDR3 protein: CASSFREPNSPLHF

J gene: TRBJ2-5
D gene: TRBD2
V gene: TRBV11-2
CDR3 protein: CASSLLQGLVQETQYF

J gene: TRBJ2-4
D gene: -
V gene: TRBV20-1
CDR3 protein: CSAVDRTAAKNIQYF

J gene: TRBJ2-1
D gene: TRBD2
V gene: TRBV11-1
CDR3 protein: CASGGGANYNEQFF

J gene: TRBJ2-3
D gene: -
V gene: TRBV7-2
CDR3 protein: CASSFPGRRDTQYF

J gene: TRBJ2-1
D gene: TRBD2
V gene: TRBV5-6
CDR3 protein: CASSQLASSYNEQFF

J gene: TRBJ2-7
D gene: -
V gene: TRBV2
CDR3 protein: CASSEDVSSYEQYF

J gene: TRBJ2-5
D gene: -
V gene: TRBV20-1
CDR3 protein: CSAPPPTRGQETQYF

J gene: TRBJ2-4
D gene: -
V gene: TRBV20-1
CDR3 protein: CSASPPGDLAKNIQYF

J gene: TRBJ2-7
D gene: -
V gene: TRBV5-5
CDR3 protein: CASSPLRAYEQYF

J gene: TRBJ1-1
D gene: TRBD1
V gene: TRBV20-1
CDR3 protein: CSARRDRGEAFF

J gene: -
D gene: TRBD2
V gene: TRBV28
CDR3 protein: CASSFGGLAGAGEQFF

J gene: TRBJ2-3
D gene: TRBD2
V gene: TRBV20-1
CDR3 protein: CSARLGTSGSDTQYF

J gene: TRBJ2-7
D gene: -
V gene: TRBV29-1
CDR3 protein: CSVEGTASEQYF

J gene: TRBJ2-5
D gene: TRBD2
V gene: TRBV20-1
CDR3 protein: CSARGRGKETQYF

J gene: TRBJ2-1
D gene: -
V gene: TRBV7-9
CDR3 protein: CASSQGGENEQFF

J gene: TRBJ2-7
D gene: TRBD1
V gene: TRBV27
CDR3 protein: CATQTGVHEQYF

J gene: TRBJ2-7
D gene: -
V gene: TRBV28
CDR3 protein: CASSPPLGEQYF

J gene: TRBJ2-1
D gene: -
V gene: TRBV12-3/TRBV12-4
CDR3 protein: CASRSGRPNNEQFF

J gene: TRBJ1-2
D gene: -
V gene: TRBV7-9
CDR3 protein: CASGRAPNKPGDYGYTF

J gene: TRBJ2-7
D gene: -
V gene: TRBV7-2
CDR3 protein: CASSLSGTETYEQYF

J gene: TRBJ2-1
D gene: -
V gene: TRBV27
CDR3 protein: CASSSTLRDGSYNEQFF

J gene: TRBJ1-6
D gene: -
V gene: TRBV6-6
CDR3 protein: CASREQGGHSPLHF

J gene: TRBJ1-2
D gene: -
V gene: TRBV10-2
CDR3 protein: CASSGDYGYTF

J gene: TRBJ2-1
D gene: TRBD2
V gene: TRBV5-1
CDR3 protein: CASSWGLAGSYNEQFF

J gene: TRBJ2-7
D gene: -
V gene: TRBV25-1
CDR3 protein: CASSGGLGPYEQYF

J gene: -
D gene: -
V gene: TRBV20-1
CDR3 protein: CSARDRLLASYEQYF

J gene: TRBJ2-7
D gene: -
V gene: TRBV12-3/TRBV12-4
CDR3 protein: CASSIGTSYEQYF

J gene: -
D gene: -
V gene: TRBV7-3
CDR3 protein: CASAGGPAGYRAYEQYF

J gene: TRBJ1-2
D gene: TRBD1
V gene: TRBV5-1
CDR3 protein: CASSFRWALTGRDGYTF

J gene: -
D gene: TRBD1
V gene: TRBV12-3/TRBV12-4
CDR3 protein: CASSRTGTGTHEQYF

J gene: TRBJ1-5
D gene: -
V gene: TRBV12-3/TRBV12-4
CDR3 protein: CASSTRGGNQPQHF

J gene: TRBJ1-2
D gene: -
V gene: TRBV20-1
CDR3 protein: CSARGMEGPLSHGYTF

J gene: TRBJ2-7
D gene: -
V gene: TRBV18
CDR3 protein: CASSPLTTGKNEQYF

J gene: -
D gene: TRBD2
V gene: TRBV5-1
CDR3 protein: CASSLPSREGAPFGGEQYF

J gene: TRBJ2-7
D gene: -
V gene: TRBV7-2
CDR3 protein: CASSRGRGGVGYEQYF

J gene: TRBJ2-7
D gene: TRBD2
V gene: TRBV10-3
CDR3 protein: CAIRIAGQGYEQYF

J gene: TRBJ2-5
D gene: TRBD2
V gene: TRBV20-1
CDR3 protein: CSASIAGTQETQYF

J gene: TRBJ2-7
D gene: TRBD1
V gene: TRBV6-5
CDR3 protein: CASGQANSYEQYF

J gene: TRBJ1-1
D gene: TRBD1
V gene: TRBV5-4
CDR3 protein: CASSLGPGGTNTEAFF

J gene: TRBJ1-4
D gene: -
V gene: TRBV6-2/TRBV6-3
CDR3 protein: CASSYSRLTNGKLFF

J gene: -
D gene: TRBD2
V gene: TRBV7-8
CDR3 protein: CASRGTLAGRETQYF

J gene: TRBJ2-7
D gene: -
V gene: TRBV28
CDR3 protein: CASSLTYEQYF

J gene: TRBJ1-6
D gene: -
V gene: TRBV29-1
CDR3 protein: CSDQGSGNSPLHF

J gene: TRBJ2-5
D gene: -
V gene: TRBV6-2/TRBV6-3
CDR3 protein: CASSYDGYQETQYF